One and the same sample provided the 25 T cell receptor beta chains below, sequenced in a study of sequential checkpoint blockade in melanoma. Noted treatment: randomized to nivolumab then ipilimumab (arm A) or the reverse (arm B). Profiling relied on immunoSEQ multiplex PCR, and the TCRdb table lists in-frame clones only, not all of them. In the table there are tens of thousands of clones, 83% of which are singletons. Sequences were derived from CD8+ T cells sorted from blood (inferred from file names), sampled from a patient given nivolumab and ipilimumab in sequence. The receptors derive from a human donor with melanoma.

CDR3: CASRSGTSGYNEQFF. CDR3 nucleotides: TGTGCCAGCAGATCCGGGACTAGCGGGTACAATGAGCAGTTCTTC. V is TRBV27 and J is TRBJ2-1, with 12 nucleotides matching TRBD2. This CDR3 region has 15 residues. The ends lost 6 bases at V and 4 bases at J; junction bases unmatched: 4. Per the germline V gene, CDR1 is MNHEY and CDR2 is SMNVEV (reference sequence).

The rearrangement joins TRBV4-1 to TRBJ2-3; perhaps TRBD2 as D (6 bases). V lost 0 bases to trimming and J lost 11 bases, with 18 bases between them. The CDR3 runs to 15 residues. From germline, CDR1 is MGHRA and CDR2 YSYEKL. The CDR3: CASSQDGGVGGEQYF. The CDR3 bases are TGCGCCAGCAGCCAAGATGGAGGGGTAGGCGGGGAGCAGTATTTT.

This chain links TRBV27 with TRBJ1-1; 10 bases match TRBD1. The CDR3 extends over 12 amino acids. V lost 11 bases to trimming and J lost 8 bases; unmatched junction nucleotides: 8. CDR1 and CDR2 from the germline V gene are MNHEY and SMNVEV (reference sequence). CDR3 in amino acids: CASRGQGEEAFF. CDR3 nucleotide sequence: TGTGCCTCCCGAGGACAGGGGGAAGAAGCTTTCTTT.

V is TRBV27 and J is TRBJ2-2, with D possibly matching TRBD2 (5 bases). CDR1 is MNHEY, CDR2 SMNVEV, per germline (reference sequence). Between the trimmed V and J ends, which lost 3 bases and 7 bases, there was a span of 9 bases. CDR3 length equals 13 residues. CDR3 coding DNA: TGTGCCAGCAGTTTGCTAGCTGGCGGGGAGCTGTTTTTT. It codes for CASSLLAGGELFF.

This rearrangement joins TRBV9 to TRBJ1-4; D is possibly TRBD1 (6 bases). V lost 2 bases, J lost 7 bases, and 15 bases lay in between. Germline CDR1 and CDR2: SGDLS and YYNGEE. This CDR3 has 15 residues. In DNA, the CDR3 is TGTGCCAGCAGCGTCCAACAGGGATCTCGTGAAAAACTGTTTTTT. The encoded protein is CASSVQQGSREKLFF.

The V call is TRBV15, the J call TRBJ2-7, with 11 nucleotides matching TRBD2. Germline loops: CDR1 LNHNV, CDR2 YYDKDF (reference sequence). Trimming cost V 2 bases and J 5 bases; bases outside gene matches: 8. This CDR3 contains 16 residues. The CDR3 coding sequence is TGTGCCACCAGCAGATACCCCCAACTAGCGGGAGACGAGCAGTACTTC. This encodes CATSRYPQLAGDEQYF.

This clone turned up a few times. In DNA, the CDR3 is TGTGCCAGCAGCTCCCGGACCGGGACAGCGAACTATGGCTACACCTTC. This translates into CASSSRTGTANYGYTF. This chain links TRBV5-6 with TRBJ1-2; 7 positions match TRBD1. The CDR3 covers 16 residues. Germline V lookup: CDR1 SGHDT, CDR2 YYEEEE. With 3 bases clipped from V and 2 bases from J, the junction kept 10 bases outside the gene matches.

The table lists this clone with a few counts. The chain employs TRBV7-3 and TRBJ2-5; 8 bases map to TRBD1. The J segment lost 4 bases and the V segment lost 4 bases, leaving 2 bases of the junction unmatched. CDR1 is SGHTA and CDR2 is FQGTGA in the germline V gene. The CDR3 length is 13 residues. Here the CDR3 DNA reads TGTGCCAGCAGCTCTGGACAGGGAGAGACCCAGTACTTC. The encoded protein is CASSSGQGETQYF. The complete variable domain, with remaining parts taken from reference TRBV7-3 and TRBJ2-5, reads GAGVSQTPSNKVTEKGKYVELRCDPISGHTALYWYRQSLGQGPEFLIYFQGTGAADDSGLPNDRFFAVRPEGSVSTLKIQRTERGDSAVYLCASSSGQGETQYFGPGTRLLVL.

J is TRBJ1-6 and V is TRBV6-1; tentative D call: TRBD1 (6 bases). Per germline, CDR1 MNHNS and CDR2 SASEGT. Trimming removed 4 bases from V and 10 bases from J, with 14 bases in between. CDR3 size: 14 residues. The CDR3, as DNA: TGTGCCAGCAGTGGCTTGGGGGGGGCCTCACCCCTCCACTTT. This codes for CASSGLGGASPLHF.

V usage is TRBV7-9 and J usage is TRBJ1-5; possible D gene TRBD1, 6 bases. This CDR3 has 16 residues. Germline V CDR1 and CDR2: SEHNR, FQNEAQ (reference sequence). Trimming left V 5 bases short and J 4 bases short, with 18 bases between. CDR3 region: CASSRGGDPRNQPQHF. Written as DNA, the CDR3 is TGTGCCAGCAGCCGAGGGGGGGACCCGCGGAATCAGCCCCAGCATTTT.

The V call is TRBV19, the J call TRBJ2-2; D gene ambiguous. Germline V gene sequence: CDR1 LNHDA, CDR2 SQIVND (reference sequence). CDR3 length: 14 residues. V was clipped by 3 bases and J by 0 bases, with 5 bases between them. CDR3 bases: TGTGCCAGTAGTATTGGGCCGAACACCGGGGAGCTGTTTTTT. Translation: CASSIGPNTGELFF.

The V gene is TRBV4-3, the J gene TRBJ2-1; TRBD2 matches 10 bases. CDR1 is LGHNA and CDR2 is YSLEER in the germline V gene. This CDR3 spans 15 amino acids. The ends lost 4 bases at V and 0 bases at J; junction bases unmatched: 0. CDR3 bases: TGCGCCAGCAGCCCTAGCGGGAGCTCCTACAATGAGCAGTTCTTC. Protein: CASSPSGSSYNEQFF.

J is TRBJ1-1 and V is TRBV7-6; 7 bases align to TRBD1. The germline V gene encodes CDR1 SGHVS and CDR2 FNYEAQ. This CDR3 has 11 residues. The V segment lost 5 bases and the J segment 6 bases; nucleotides outside the gene matches: 0. The CDR3 nucleotides read TGTGCCAGCAGCACAGGGGCTGAAGCTTTCTTT. It codes for CASSTGAEAFF.

The rearrangement uses TRBV4-1 and TRBJ2-1, with TRBD1 matching over 8 bases. V was pared by 3 bases and J by 8 bases, with 9 bases of the junction left unmatched. This CDR3 comprises 15 residues. The V gene's germline CDR1 is MGHRA and CDR2 YSYEKL. The CDR3: CASSHGGTGGDEQFF. The CDR3 DNA reads as TGCGCCAGCAGCCACGGTGGGACAGGAGGTGATGAGCAGTTCTTC.

This sequence joins TRBV13 and TRBJ2-7, with 8 bases that match TRBD2. With 5 bases clipped from V and 5 bases from J, the junction kept 8 bases outside the gene matches. The CDR3 is 14 residues long. The germline V gene has CDR1 PRHDT and CDR2 FYEKMQ (reference sequence). CDR3 region: CASSPPGGGDEQYF. In nucleotides, the CDR3 is TGTGCCAGCAGCCCTCCCGGGGGGGGCGACGAGCAGTACTTC. Full variable domain (remainder filled in from reference TRBV13 and TRBJ2-7): AAGVIQSPRHLIKEKRETATLKCYPIPRHDTVYWYQQGPGQDPQFLISFYEKMQSDKGSIPDRFSAQQFSDYHSELNMSSLELGDSALYFCASSPPGGGDEQYFGPGTRLTVT.

The V gene is TRBV21-1, the J gene TRBJ1-1; TRBD1, the table's D call, lacks a check against the DNA. TRBV21-1 is a pseudogene segment. The CDR3 covers 14 residues. CDR3 residues: CASSKGRWNTEAFF. The DNA for the CDR3 is TGTGCCAGCAGCAAAGGCAGGTGGAACACTGAAGCTTTCTTT.

The table lists this clone with a few counts. Germline and junction disagree at one end, which may indicate a read error. V is TRBV5-4 and J is TRBJ2-2; TRBD2 might be the D (5 bases). There are 15 residues in the CDR3. Germline V CDR1 and CDR2: SGHNT, YYREEE (reference sequence). The CDR3: CASSQAPGDGGELFF. CDR3 bases: TGCGCCAGCAGCCAAGCCCCCGGGGATGGCGGGGAGCTGTTTTTT.

The J gene is TRBJ2-3, the V gene TRBV30, with D tentatively TRBD2 (6 bases). Per germline, CDR1 GTSNPN and CDR2 SVGIG (reference sequence). The V end lost 0 bases, the J end lost 2 bases, and 12 bases lay between the germline ends. This CDR3 contains 15 residues. Here the CDR3 DNA reads TGTGCCTGGAGTGTAGAGGCGGGGCACACAGATACGCAGTATTTT. This sequence encodes CAWSVEAGHTDTQYF.

This chain joins TRBV7-6 and TRBJ2-1; 10 bases agree with TRBD1. Germline V gene data show CDR1 as SGHVS and CDR2 as FNYEAQ. The V and J ends lost 1 base and 5 bases, in that order; junction bases with no gene match: 5. The CDR3 has 16 amino acids. The CDR3 reads CASSLVVGTGDNEQFF. The CDR3 DNA is TGTGCCAGCAGCTTAGTAGTAGGGACAGGGGACAATGAGCAGTTCTTC.

V usage is TRBV14 and J usage is TRBJ2-3, with D tentatively TRBD2 (6 bases). Germline V gives CDR1 SGHDN, CDR2 FVKESK. V lost 0 bases and J lost 6, with 10 bases in between. This CDR3 region has 14 residues. CDR3 protein: CASSQEAGRDTQYF. Here the CDR3 DNA reads TGTGCCAGCAGCCAAGAGGCGGGGCGGGATACGCAGTATTTT. Full variable domain (remainder filled in from reference TRBV14 and TRBJ2-3): EAGVTQFPSHSVIEKGQTVTLRCDPISGHDNLYWYRRVMGKEIKFLLHFVKESKQDESGMPNNRFLAERTGGTYSTLKVQPAELEDSGVYFCASSQEAGRDTQYFGPGTRLTVL.

CDR3 loop: CASSSRLAGYYEQYF. CDR3 DNA: TGTGCCAGCAGCTCTAGACTAGCGGGGTACTACGAGCAGTACTTC. The genes are TRBV7-9 and TRBJ2-7; 11 positions agree with TRBD2. CDR3 length: 15 residues. Germline V gene data show CDR1 as SEHNR and CDR2 as FQNEAQ (reference sequence). The V and J ends lost 4 bases and 3 bases, in that order; junction bases with no gene match: 5.

V and J are TRBV6-4 and TRBJ2-3; D not resolved. CDR1 and CDR2 from the germline V gene are MRHNA and SNTAGT. V shed 2 bases and J shed 6 bases, with 15 bases lying between them. The CDR3 contains 15 residues. CDR3 sequence: CASSDGPSVSDTQYF. In DNA, the CDR3 is TGTGCCAGCAGTGACGGGCCCTCTGTTTCGGATACGCAGTATTTT.

This clone is a singleton in its sample. For the CDR3, the DNA is TGTGCCAGCAGCTCCAGGGCCATGGAGACCCAGTACTTC. It yields the protein CASSSRAMETQYF. V usage is TRBV7-8 and J usage is TRBJ2-5; possibly TRBD1 for D (5 bases). The CDR3 length is 13 residues. The germline V gene has CDR1 SGHVS and CDR2 FQNEAQ. Trimming stripped 4 bases from V and 5 bases from J, with 11 bases between.

The chain recombines TRBV4-3 with TRBJ2-7; 7 nucleotides align to TRBD2. V shed 3 bases, J shed 6 bases, and the junction held 8 bases outside the gene matches. The CDR3 is 14 amino acids. In germline, CDR1 is LGHNA, CDR2 YSLEER. CDR3 sequence: CASSQGLGRAEQYF. The CDR3 DNA follows: TGCGCCAGCAGCCAGGGTTTAGGGAGGGCCGAGCAGTACTTC.

The chain employs TRBV28 and TRBJ2-2, with TRBD2 matching 12 bases. V shed 3 bases, J shed 2 bases, and the junction held 10 bases outside the gene matches. The V gene's germline CDR1 is MDHEN and CDR2 SYDVKM. The CDR3 totals 19 residues. DNA for the CDR3: TGTGCCAGCAGTTTCCCCCGACTAGCGGGAGTGCGTAACACCGGGGAGCTGTTTTTT. Amino acid sequence: CASSFPRLAGVRNTGELFF.